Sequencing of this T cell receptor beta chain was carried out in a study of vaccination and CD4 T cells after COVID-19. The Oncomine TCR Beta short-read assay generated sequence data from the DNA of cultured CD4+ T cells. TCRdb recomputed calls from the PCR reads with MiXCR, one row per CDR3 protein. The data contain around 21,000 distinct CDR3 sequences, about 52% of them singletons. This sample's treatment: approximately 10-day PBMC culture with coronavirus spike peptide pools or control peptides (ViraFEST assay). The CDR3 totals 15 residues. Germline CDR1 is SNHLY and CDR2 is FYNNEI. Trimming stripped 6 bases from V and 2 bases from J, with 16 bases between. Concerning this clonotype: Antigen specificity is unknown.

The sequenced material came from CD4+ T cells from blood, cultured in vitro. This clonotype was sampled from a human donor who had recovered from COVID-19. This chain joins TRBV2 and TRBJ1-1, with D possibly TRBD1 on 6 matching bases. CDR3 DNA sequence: TGTGCCAGCAGGACAGGTTCCAACCTTAACACTGAAGCTTTCTTT. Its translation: CASRTGSNLNTEAFF.